Presented here are 20 T cell receptor beta chains from one specimen sequenced in a study of Graves' ophthalmopathy and Graves' hyperthyroidism (dated by TCRdb to between 2018 and 2020). Sequencing used an Illumina HiSeq 2000. TCR beta CDR3 regions were amplified from RNA transcripts for repertoire sequencing. HTBI primers and the Qiagen OneStep RT-PCR kit were used in a first-round RT-PCR, which was followed by a second-round multiplex PCR, size selection and purification. TCRdb itself trimmed the public reads at Q25 with fastp, ran MiXCR and retained productive beta chains. Every distinct CDR3 protein forms one entry, paired with its most common genes and DNA. The sample table records about 48,000 distinct CDR3 sequences; roughly 52% of these occur just once. Under 30% of the sample is taken by the ten largest. Material for sequencing was peripheral blood. All receptors come from an adult man with Graves' ophthalmopathy.

The V call is TRBV20-1, the J call TRBJ1-1; a possible D gene is TRBD1 (5 bases). CDR1 is DFQATT and CDR2 is SNEGSKA in the germline V gene (reference sequence). Trimming stripped 0 bases from V and 1 base from J, with 12 bases between. CDR3 size: 15 residues. CDR3 nucleotide sequence: TGCAGTGCTAGAGATACCGGACACACGAACACTGAAGCTTTCTTT. Translating it yields CSARDTGHTNTEAFF.

This chain links TRBV7-3 with TRBJ1-4, with 9 positions matching TRBD1. J gave up 5 bases and V 2 bases, and 6 bases lay outside the gene matches. Germline V lookup: CDR1 SGHTA, CDR2 FQGTGA. The CDR3 has 16 amino acids. The CDR3 sequence is CASSLRIGTGNEKLFF. The CDR3 DNA reads TGTGCCAGCAGCTTACGGATCGGGACAGGGAATGAAAAACTGTTTTTT.

This clonotype showed up many times. V and J are TRBV14 and TRBJ2-7, with TRBD2 as a possible D gene (6 bases). V dropped 11 bases and J dropped 4 bases, with 15 bases sitting between them. Germline V gene data show CDR1 as SGHDN and CDR2 as FVKESK. The CDR3 totals 12 residues. CDR3 bases: TGTGCCGGCGGGACGTCGGGGTACGAGCAGTACTTC. Translating gives CAGGTSGYEQYF. The variable domain in full, completed from reference TRBV14 and TRBJ2-7, reads EAGVTQFPSHSVIEKGQTVTLRCDPISGHDNLYWYRRVMGKEIKFLLHFVKESKQDESGMPNNRFLAERTGGTYSTLKVQPAELEDSGVYFCAGGTSGYEQYFGPGTRLTVT.

The chain has TRBV19 and TRBJ2-1; 11 bases are a match to TRBD1. V shed 1 base, J shed 7 bases, and the junction held 6 bases outside the gene matches. Germline CDR1 LNHDA, CDR2 SQIVND (reference sequence). The CDR3 contains 16 residues. The CDR3 region has the DNA TGTGCCAGTAGTATAGGCGGGACAGGGGGGGGTAATGAGCAGTTCTTC. Encoded protein: CASSIGGTGGGNEQFF.

This chain joins TRBV4-2 and TRBJ2-7; the D is unclear. This CDR3 spans 15 amino acids. Germline CDR1 LGHNA, CDR2 YNFKEQ. Trimming took 2 bases from V and 2 from J, leaving 13 bases between them. The CDR3 sequence: CASSQSPGRPYEQYF. The DNA for the CDR3 is TGTGCCAGCAGCCAAAGCCCGGGCAGGCCCTACGAGCAGTACTTC.

As to this clonotype: It may be a read error: a sequence one base away is much more abundant. Because it lacks the conserved phenylalanine or tryptophan at the end, this CDR3 is likely a read error. J is TRBJ1-2 and V is TRBV29-1; D is uncertain. This CDR3 is built from 11 residues. Germline lookup yields CDR1 SQVTM and CDR2 ANQGSEA. V lost 4 bases and J lost 4, with 7 bases in between. The CDR3 coding sequence is TGCAGCGTTGGCCAGATCTATGGCTACACCTCC. Translation: CSVGQIYGYTS.

This clonotype was seen once. This sequence joins TRBV5-1 and TRBJ2-1, with 10 bases that match TRBD2. The V gene's germline CDR1 is SGHRS and CDR2 YFSETQ. The length of the CDR3 is 17 residues. V lost 1 base and J lost 6; bases outside the gene matches: 10. This CDR3 is CASSLTSGKHDVNEQFF. In DNA form, the CDR3 reads TGCGCCAGCAGCTTGACTAGCGGGAAGCATGACGTCAATGAGCAGTTCTTC.

This clonotype was counted many times. This chain uses TRBV6-1 with TRBJ2-7; 9 positions match TRBD2. Germline CDR1 and CDR2: MNHNS and SASEGT. V shed 3 bases and J 4 bases; nucleotides not matched to a gene: 13. The CDR3 has 17 amino acids. DNA of the CDR3: TGTGCCAGCAGTGATGTTAGCGGGAGAGTCTACGTATACGAGCAGTACTTC. Residues: CASSDVSGRVYVYEQYF.

The V call is TRBV20-1, the J call TRBJ2-3; tentatively, D is TRBD1 (5 bases). V lost 0 bases and J 11 bases, leaving 18 bases between the germline ends. The CDR3 covers 14 residues. Per germline, CDR1 DFQATT and CDR2 SNEGSKA (reference sequence). CDR3 DNA: TGCAGTGCTAGAGATCGACAGAGGATGAATGAGCAGTATTTT. The encoded protein is CSARDRQRMNEQYF.

This clonotype was seen once. This chain joins TRBV7-9 and TRBJ2-1; D is undetermined. There are 15 residues in the CDR3. Germline V gene lookup returns CDR1 SEHNR and CDR2 FQNEAQ (reference sequence). Trimming stripped 1 base from V and 0 bases from J, with 7 bases between. CDR3 amino acids: CASSLDPSSYNEQFF. As DNA, the CDR3 is TGTGCCAGCAGCTTAGATCCTAGCTCCTACAATGAGCAGTTCTTC.

This clonotype was found many times. An end of the junction does not agree with germline; a read error may underlie this. For the CDR3, the DNA is TGCAGTGCTAGAGACAGGGGCACCTACGTGCAGTACTTC. This gives the protein CSARDRGTYVQYF. The genes are TRBV20-1 and TRBJ2-7, with a tentative D call TRBD1 (6 bases). CDR3 size: 13 residues. CDR1 is DFQATT, CDR2 SNEGSKA, per germline (reference sequence).

This clonotype came up many times. The J gene is TRBJ1-2, the V gene TRBV12-3 or TRBV12-4; D remains unclear. The CDR3 is 12 residues long. The ends were cut back, 4 bases at V and 6 bases at J, with 9 bases in the middle. The CDR3 DNA reads as TGTGCCAGCAGTTATCCGGGCCATGGCTACACCTTC. Translation: CASSYPGHGYTF.

This chain connects TRBV20-1 to TRBJ1-1; D is unresolved. CDR3 length equals 12 residues. The germline V gene encodes CDR1 DFQATT and CDR2 SNEGSKA (reference sequence). The V end lost 2 bases, the J end lost 4 bases, and 8 bases lay between the germline ends. The CDR3 loop reads CSARKLGTEAFF. In nucleotides, the CDR3 is TGCAGTGCTAGAAAGTTAGGCACTGAAGCTTTCTTT.

As DNA, the CDR3 is TGTGCCAGTAGTATGCTCGACCCATCCGGATTATACAATGAGCAGTTCTTC. It specifies CASSMLDPSGLYNEQFF. The J gene is TRBJ2-1, the V gene TRBV19; D is uncertain. Looked up from germline, CDR1 is LNHDA and CDR2 is SQIVND (reference sequence). V dropped 3 bases and J dropped 4 bases, with 19 bases sitting between them. The CDR3 is made up of 17 amino acids.

This clonotype appeared many times. J is TRBJ2-7 and V is TRBV6-5, with D perhaps TRBD1 (5 bases). The CDR3 contains 15 residues. The V gene's germline CDR1 is MNHEY and CDR2 SVGAGI. The germline V and J ends were trimmed by 5 bases and 3 bases, with 17 bases remaining between them. The CDR3 here is CASSPDKGIFYEQYF. The CDR3 DNA reads as TGTGCCAGCAGTCCAGACAAGGGGATCTTCTACGAGCAGTACTTC.

The chain is built from TRBV6-2 or TRBV6-3 and TRBJ1-3; TRBD1 agrees at 8 bases. Germline CDR1 and CDR2: MNHEY and SVGEGT. J lost 3 bases, V lost 6 bases, and 7 bases had no gene match. CDR3 length: 15 amino acids. The CDR3 reads CASSAGGEGGNTIYF. CDR3 DNA sequence: TGTGCCAGCAGCGCAGGGGGCGAGGGTGGAAACACCATATATTTT.

This clonotype has a count of ten or more. The chain recombines TRBV7-3 with TRBJ2-2, with 9 bases lining up with TRBD1. The CDR3 spans 15 residues. J was trimmed by 3 bases and V by 5 bases; bases with no gene match: 4. Per germline, CDR1 SGHTA and CDR2 FQGTGA. In nucleotides, the CDR3 is TGTGCCAGCAGCCCCCGGACAGGGGACACCGGGGAGCTGTTTTTT. It yields the protein CASSPRTGDTGELFF.

In its sample, this clonotype was seen many times. This rearrangement joins TRBV2 to TRBJ1-5; 12 bases match TRBD1. The DNA end is more similar to TRBJ2-3, so the J call may be wrong. The CDR3 sequence is 14 residues long. Germline V lookup: CDR1 SNHLY, CDR2 FYNNEI. DNA for the CDR3: TGTGCCAGCAGCGGGACAGGGGGCAATCAGCCCCAGTATTTT. Residues: CASSGTGGNQPQYF.

The chain has TRBV11-3 and TRBJ2-5, with D possibly matching TRBD1 (6 bases). V lost 3 bases to trimming and J lost 5 bases, with 13 bases between them. This CDR3 is 14 amino acids long. CDR1 and CDR2 (germline): SGHNT, YENEEA. This chain's CDR3 is CASSFSDSSETQYF. The CDR3 DNA reads TGTGCCAGCAGCTTTTCGGACAGTTCCGAGACCCAGTACTTC.

Ten or more counts support this clonotype. This chain joins TRBV6-5 and TRBJ1-1; TRBD1 is a possible D gene (5 bases). The CDR3 is 13 residues long. Trimming stripped 4 bases from V and 1 base from J, with 7 bases between. Germline CDR1 and CDR2: MNHEY and SVGAGI. This CDR3 is CASSWQGNTEAFF. In DNA, the CDR3 is TGTGCCAGCAGTTGGCAGGGGAACACTGAAGCTTTCTTT.